The 28 T cell receptor beta chains in this list originate from one sample, sequenced in a study of OX40 agonist ivuxolimab in advanced cancers. Method: immunoSEQ multiplex PCR; TCRdb's copy keeps in-frame clones and lacks some. The data hold about 46,000 clones, with about 91% observed a single time. The starting material was CD4+ or CD8+ T cells sorted from blood, obtained in a trial of the OX40 agonist ivuxolimab. These receptors were obtained from an adult with an advanced solid tumor such as melanoma, head and neck, liver or kidney cancer.

In nucleotides, the CDR3 is TGTGCCAGCAGATGGGGTGGGTCCTACGAGCAGTACTTC. Its translation is CASRWGGSYEQYF. This rearrangement joins TRBV6-6 to TRBJ2-7, with D unresolved. The germline V gene has CDR1 MNHNY and CDR2 SVGAGI (reference sequence). This CDR3 has 13 residues. V dropped 6 bases and J dropped 1 base, with 10 bases sitting between them.

The gene calls are TRBV11-2 and TRBJ2-1, with 8 bases aligning to TRBD1. The CDR3 length is 17 residues. CDR1 is SGHAT, CDR2 FQNNGV, per germline. After removal of 1 base from V and 3 bases from J, the junction contained 8 bases not matched to a gene. This CDR3 is CASSLGPGGSLYNEQFF. The CDR3 DNA sequence: TGTGCCAGCAGCTTAGGACCAGGGGGCTCCCTCTACAATGAGCAGTTCTTC. The entire variable domain, with the rest obtained from reference TRBV11-2 and TRBJ2-1, is as follows: EAGVAQSPRYKIIEKRQSVAFWCNPISGHATLYWYQQILGQGPKLLIQFQNNGVVDDSQLPKDRFSAERLKGVDSTLKIQPAKLEDSAVYLCASSLGPGGSLYNEQFFGPGTRLTVL.

The chain joins TRBV7-3 to TRBJ2-5, with D perhaps matching TRBD1 (6 bases). The V end lost 0 bases, the J end lost 2 bases, and 16 bases lay between the germline ends. The CDR3 loop spans 17 amino acids. CDR1 and CDR2 from the germline V gene are SGHTA and FQGTGA. This CDR3 is CASSLTSSWTEQETQYF. The CDR3 DNA reads TGTGCCAGCAGCTTAACCTCTTCGTGGACAGAACAAGAGACCCAGTACTTC. The whole variable domain, filled in from reference TRBV7-3 and TRBJ2-5, reads GAGVSQTPSNKVTEKGKYVELRCDPISGHTALYWYRQSLGQGPEFLIYFQGTGAADDSGLPNDRFFAVRPEGSVSTLKIQRTERGDSAVYLCASSLTSSWTEQETQYFGPGTRLLVL.

V is TRBV29-1 and J is TRBJ2-7, with 7 bases that match TRBD2. The CDR3 runs 14 residues. Germline V gives CDR1 SQVTM, CDR2 ANQGSEA. V was pared by 2 bases and J by 6 bases, with 10 bases of the junction left unmatched. CDR3 sequence (DNA): TGCAGCGTTGAACGGGGAGAGTGGGGGGGCGAGCAGTACTTC. It translates to CSVERGEWGGEQYF.

The V and J genes are TRBV28 and TRBJ2-1; a possible D gene is TRBD2 (6 bases). CDR3 length: 15 residues. The germline gives CDR1 MDHEN, CDR2 SYDVKM. Trimming took off 5 bases at V and 7 bases at J, with 18 bases between the two ends. The CDR3 DNA reads as TGTGCCAGCAGTGAGGGACTCAGCGGTAAAAATGAGCAGTTCTTC. It specifies CASSEGLSGKNEQFF. The full variable domain, with the rest looked up from reference TRBV28 and TRBJ2-1, is DVKVTQSSRYLVKRTGEKVFLECVQDMDHENMFWYRQDPGLGLRLIYFSYDVKMKEKGDIPEGYSVSREKKERFSLILESASTNQTSMYLCASSEGLSGKNEQFFGPGTRLTVL.

The chain has TRBV7-6 and TRBJ2-2; D remains ambiguous. Trimming cost V 4 bases and J 8 bases, with 8 bases left between them. The CDR3 consists of 12 residues. Germline lookup yields CDR1 SGHVS and CDR2 FNYEAQ. The CDR3 DNA reads TGTGCCAGCAGCTCGACCGAAGGGGAGCTGTTTTTT. As protein: CASSSTEGELFF.

The CDR3 DNA reads TGTGCCAGCAGCCAAGTTCGAAAGGCCCACACCGGGGAGCTGTTTTTT. Translated, it gives CASSQVRKAHTGELFF. The rearrangement uses TRBV14 and TRBJ2-2; no reliable D call. The CDR3 length is 16 residues. Trimming removed 1 base from V and 3 bases from J, with 12 bases in between. CDR1 SGHDN and CDR2 FVKESK come from the germline V gene.

This chain links TRBV29-1 with TRBJ2-7, with no clear D. Trimming removed 4 bases from V and 1 base from J, with 5 bases in between. There are 11 residues in the CDR3. CDR1 is SQVTM and CDR2 is ANQGSEA in the germline V gene. CDR3 loop: CSVGQSYEQYF. The CDR3 DNA is TGCAGCGTTGGTCAGTCCTACGAGCAGTACTTC.

V and J are TRBV19 and TRBJ2-1; D could derive from TRBD1 or TRBD2 (5 bases each). With 4 bases removed from V and 2 bases from J, the gap between germline ends came to 9 bases. The germline gives CDR1 LNHDA, CDR2 SQIVND (reference sequence). The CDR3 contains 14 residues. Here the CDR3 DNA reads TGTGCCAGTAGTAAGGTGGGGGCCTACAATGAGCAGTTCTTC. Translated, it gives CASSKVGAYNEQFF.

This chain links TRBV13 with TRBJ2-2; 9 nucleotides align to TRBD2. This CDR3 has 16 amino acids. Trimming took 2 bases from V and 4 from J; bases not matched to a gene: 5. Germline V gives CDR1 PRHDT, CDR2 FYEKMQ (reference sequence). CDR3 coding DNA: TGTGCCAGCAGCTTACGAGCGGGAGGCCTCACCGGGGAGCTGTTTTTT. This codes for CASSLRAGGLTGELFF.

This clone was seen just once. This CDR3 is CASSIGTSGSNEQFF. In DNA form, the CDR3 reads TGTGCCAGTAGTATAGGGACTAGCGGGAGCAATGAGCAGTTCTTC. The genes are TRBV19 and TRBJ2-1; 13 bases fit TRBD2. V lost 1 base and J lost 6; bases outside the gene matches: 0. The CDR3 totals 15 residues. Germline CDR1 reads LNHDA; CDR2 reads SQIVND (reference sequence).

The chain uses TRBV5-1 and TRBJ1-1; unclear D gene. V lost 1 base and J 0 bases, leaving 7 bases between the germline ends. The CDR3 runs to 14 residues. CDR1 is SGHRS and CDR2 is YFSETQ in the germline V gene. CDR3 residues: CASSLWQMNTEAFF. CDR3 DNA: TGCGCCAGCAGCTTGTGGCAGATGAACACTGAAGCTTTCTTT.

The chain combines TRBV5-1 with TRBJ2-5, with 7 nucleotides matching TRBD2. The CDR3 is 13 amino acids. The trim removed 3 bases at V and 2 bases at J, leaving 1 base unmatched. Germline V gene data show CDR1 as SGHRS and CDR2 as YFSETQ. This CDR3 is CASSSGGQETQYF. The CDR3 nucleotides read TGCGCCAGCAGCTCCGGGGGGCAAGAGACCCAGTACTTC.

This clone was counted a single time. J is TRBJ1-4 and V is TRBV11-2; tentative D call: TRBD1 (6 bases). This CDR3 is 15 amino acids long. The germline V gene encodes CDR1 SGHAT and CDR2 FQNNGV. The ends were cut back, 5 bases at V and 3 bases at J, with 13 bases in the middle. CDR3 in DNA: TGTGCCAGCAGCGTCCCGGGACACCCTAATGAAAAACTGTTTTTT. This sequence encodes CASSVPGHPNEKLFF.

The chain recombines TRBV4-3 with TRBJ2-2; D is unresolved. From germline, CDR1 is LGHNA and CDR2 YSLEER. The CDR3 spans 14 residues. Trimming pared 2 bases from V and 1 base from J, leaving 5 bases between. The DNA for the CDR3 is TGCGCCAGCAGCCAAACTCAGAACACCGGGGAGCTGTTTTTT. Translating gives CASSQTQNTGELFF.

The CDR3 DNA sequence: TGTGCCAGCAGTCCGAGTACTTTTTATGGCTACACCTTC. Translating gives CASSPSTFYGYTF. The V and J genes are TRBV28 and TRBJ1-2; D call uncertain. Deletions cut 5 bases from V and 5 bases from J, with 12 bases between. CDR3 size: 13 residues. Per germline, CDR1 MDHEN and CDR2 SYDVKM.

This clone has just a few counts. The V and J genes are TRBV2 and TRBJ2-7; D remains ambiguous. CDR3 length equals 15 residues. Deletions cut 7 bases from V and 0 bases from J, with 16 bases between. Germline V gene data show CDR1 as SNHLY and CDR2 as FYNNEI. CDR3: CASISFPQSSYEQYF. In DNA, the CDR3 is TGTGCCAGCATCAGTTTTCCACAAAGCTCCTACGAGCAGTACTTC.

J is TRBJ2-7 and V is TRBV2; D unresolved. The ends were cut back, 4 bases at V and 2 bases at J, with 12 bases in the middle. CDR1 is SNHLY, CDR2 FYNNEI, per germline. The CDR3 loop spans 14 amino acids. As DNA, the CDR3 is TGTGCCAGCAGTGCCCCGGATAACCCCTACGAGCAGTACTTC. Amino acids: CASSAPDNPYEQYF.

The V gene is TRBV5-4, the J gene TRBJ2-7; D assignment may be TRBD1 or TRBD2 (5 bases each). Trimming pared 0 bases from V and 0 bases from J, leaving 10 bases between. Germline V CDR1 and CDR2: SGHNT, YYREEE (reference sequence). This CDR3 region has 15 residues. CDR3 nucleotide sequence: TGTGCCAGCAGCTTGGCGTGGGGGAACTCCTACGAGCAGTACTTC. It codes for CASSLAWGNSYEQYF.

The V and J genes are TRBV28 and TRBJ2-3; a possible D gene is TRBD2 (5 bases). V was clipped by 7 bases and J by 5 bases, with 19 bases between them. There are 15 residues in the CDR3. Germline values: CDR1 MDHEN, CDR2 SYDVKM. DNA for the CDR3: TGTGCCAGCAATCCGACCGCCCCCGGGGAAGATACGCAGTATTTT. Protein sequence: CASNPTAPGEDTQYF.

This clone appeared a single time. V gene TRBV11-1 combines with J gene TRBJ2-5; weak D call: TRBD2 (6 bases). The J call may be mistaken, given a closer DNA end match to TRBJ2-7. Germline V gene lookup returns CDR1 SGHAT and CDR2 FQDESV (reference sequence). The CDR3 is 15 amino acids. CDR3 residues: CASSPGRSYSYEQYF. In nucleotides, the CDR3 is TGTGCCAGCAGCCCTGGGAGGAGTTACTCCTACGAGCAGTACTTC.

V gene TRBV7-9 combines with J gene TRBJ2-7; 7 bases align to TRBD1. The length of the CDR3 is 15 residues. Germline V gene lookup returns CDR1 SEHNR and CDR2 FQNEAQ (reference sequence). With 1 base clipped from V and 2 bases from J, the junction kept 5 bases outside the gene matches. This CDR3 reads CASSLGTGPPYEQYF. The CDR3 bases are TGTGCCAGCAGCTTAGGGACAGGACCCCCCTACGAGCAGTACTTC.

The chain combines TRBV28 with TRBJ1-2; D might be TRBD1 (6 bases). Trimming stripped 4 bases from V and 3 bases from J, with 12 bases between. Germline CDR1 MDHEN, CDR2 SYDVKM. There are 14 residues in the CDR3. The DNA of the CDR3 is TGTGCCAGCAGTTCCCCTACAGGGTACTATGGCTACACCTTC. It translates to CASSSPTGYYGYTF.

DNA for the CDR3: TGCGCCAGCAGTGAGGGGATTAGCAATCAGCCCCAGCATTTT. Amino acids: CASSEGISNQPQHF. The chain employs TRBV10-2 and TRBJ1-5; D is ambiguous. Germline V gives CDR1 WSHSY, CDR2 SAAADI. This CDR3 comprises 14 residues. V was shortened by 2 bases and J by 0 bases, with 5 bases between the two germline ends.

The chain recombines TRBV9 with TRBJ2-5; no clear D. Looked up from germline, CDR1 is SGDLS and CDR2 is YYNGEE. The CDR3 is made up of 13 amino acids. V was clipped by 0 bases and J by 1 base, with 4 bases between them. The CDR3 region is CASSVDFQETQYF. The CDR3 coding sequence is TGTGCCAGCAGCGTAGACTTCCAAGAGACCCAGTACTTC.

The V and J genes are TRBV27 and TRBJ2-7; D call uncertain. Germline CDR1 reads MNHEY; CDR2 reads SMNVEV (reference sequence). The CDR3 has 14 amino acids. Trimming left V 7 bases short and J 5 bases short, with 18 bases between. The CDR3 loop reads CASTPYFESHEQYF. The CDR3 DNA sequence: TGTGCCAGCACCCCTTATTTTGAGTCCCACGAGCAGTACTTC.

The rearrangement uses TRBV9 and TRBJ2-2; D is ambiguous. Germline loops: CDR1 SGDLS, CDR2 YYNGEE. The germline V and J ends were trimmed by 2 bases and 1 base, with 6 bases remaining between them. CDR3 size: 14 residues. CDR3 DNA sequence: TGTGCCAGCAGCGTCCCAGAGAACACCGGGGAGCTGTTTTTT. It encodes CASSVPENTGELFF.

This clone was counted a single time. The genes are TRBV6-5 and TRBJ2-3; D gene uncertain. The CDR3 totals 14 residues. V was clipped by 2 bases and J by 1 base, with 7 bases between them. CDR1 is MNHEY and CDR2 is SVGAGI in the germline V gene. The CDR3: CASSYGAGTDTQYF. For the CDR3, the DNA is TGTGCCAGCAGTTACGGAGCTGGCACAGATACGCAGTATTTT.